The 15 T cell receptor beta chains reported below all come from one sample, sequenced in a study of blood T cell repertoires in COVID-19. Measured with immunoSEQ multiplex PCR; TCRdb has only the in-frame clones, and not every one. The repertoire holds some 180,000 clones, approximately 90% seen once, with 20% to 25% in the top ten. The sequenced material came from PBMCs or T cells enriched from blood (not recorded which). All receptors come from a woman aged 40 to 50 in a cohort exposed to, infected with or recovered from COVID-19 (not recorded which).

V is TRBV7-9 and J is TRBJ2-1, with D possibly being TRBD2 (7 bases). The CDR3 runs to 14 residues. The V end was cut by 8 bases, the J end by 1 base, with 12 bases between. Germline CDR1 reads SEHNR; CDR2 reads FQNEAQ (reference sequence). CDR3 in amino acids: CASGGGNSYNEQFF. The CDR3 DNA is TGTGCCAGCGGCGGGGGCAATTCCTACAATGAGCAGTTCTTC.

J is TRBJ1-6 and V is TRBV6-4; 9 bases are a match to TRBD1. With V trimmed by 6 bases and J by 13 bases, 13 bases remained unmatched. CDR3 length equals 15 residues. Germline V gives CDR1 MRHNA, CDR2 SNTAGT. The DNA for the CDR3 is TGTGCCAGCAGGGAACAGGGGGCTGTGTTCTATCCCCTCCACTTT. Amino acid sequence: CASREQGAVFYPLHF.

The V gene is TRBV2, the J gene TRBJ2-3; 7 nucleotides align to TRBD1. Trimming removed 7 bases from V and 2 bases from J; junction bases left unmatched: 6. Per the germline V gene, CDR1 is SNHLY and CDR2 is FYNNEI. The CDR3 totals 14 residues. The CDR3 nucleotides are TGTGCCAGCATCAAGGACAGGAACACAGATACGCAGTATTTT. This gives the protein CASIKDRNTDTQYF.

This CDR3 is CASSVNDNIGGYTGELFF. CDR3 DNA: TGTGCCAGCAGCGTAAATGATAATATCGGGGGTTACACCGGGGAGCTGTTTTTT. The V gene is TRBV9, the J gene TRBJ2-2, with D perhaps TRBD2 (6 bases). The CDR3 loop spans 18 amino acids. Trimming pared 1 base from V and 3 bases from J, leaving 19 bases between. Germline values: CDR1 SGDLS, CDR2 YYNGEE.

V is TRBV19 and J is TRBJ1-5, with D tentatively TRBD1 (5 bases). There are 18 residues in the CDR3. The germline V gene encodes CDR1 LNHDA and CDR2 SQIVND (reference sequence). V gave up 1 base and J gave up 1 base, with 17 bases separating them. CDR3 region: CASSIGSTRVLSNQPQHF. CDR3 DNA: TGTGCCAGTAGTATAGGATCGACCAGGGTTCTCAGCAATCAGCCCCAGCATTTT.

The CDR3 loop is CASSLNEVYEQYF. CDR3 bases: TGTGCCAGCAGCTTAAATGAGGTCTACGAGCAGTACTTC. The rearrangement joins TRBV11-2 to TRBJ2-7; D ambiguous. The CDR3 has 13 residues. Per the germline V gene, CDR1 is SGHAT and CDR2 is FQNNGV. Trimming took 2 bases from V and 3 from J, leaving 8 bases between them.

The V and J genes are TRBV11-2 and TRBJ2-5; D may be TRBD1 (5 bases). Germline-derived CDR1 and CDR2 are SGHAT and FQNNGV. CDR3 size: 15 residues. V lost 6 bases and J 5 bases, leaving 19 bases between the germline ends. The CDR3 protein is CASSVGWGPGETQYF. The CDR3 region has the DNA TGTGCCAGCAGTGTAGGTTGGGGCCCCGGGGAGACCCAGTACTTC.

The rearrangement links TRBV6-5 to TRBJ1-1, with 8 positions matching TRBD1. Germline CDR1 MNHEY, CDR2 SVGAGI. This CDR3 spans 15 amino acids. V shed 2 bases, J shed 7 bases, and the junction held 9 bases outside the gene matches. DNA for the CDR3: TGTGCCAGCAGTTACAGCCAGGGGGCGAGCGGTGAAGCTTTCTTT. It is translated as CASSYSQGASGEAFF.

This chain connects TRBV4-2 to TRBJ2-7; D might be TRBD1 (5 bases). The CDR3 runs 15 residues. Trimming pared 0 bases from V and 1 base from J, leaving 10 bases between. Germline-derived CDR1 and CDR2 are LGHNA and YNFKEQ. CDR3 nucleotide sequence: TGTGCCAGCAGCCAAGATCCCCAGGGTTCCTACGAGCAGTACTTC. Translated: CASSQDPQGSYEQYF.

This chain uses TRBV10-2 with TRBJ1-1, with unresolved D. CDR3 length: 13 residues. CDR1 and CDR2 from the germline V gene are WSHSY and SAAADI. The germline V and J ends were trimmed by 7 bases and 1 base, with 10 bases remaining between them. Here the CDR3 reads CASKDIKNTEAFF. The CDR3 DNA is TGCGCCAGCAAAGACATAAAGAACACTGAAGCTTTCTTT.

This clone occurred once. The chain couples TRBV12-5 to TRBJ1-2; 10 positions agree with TRBD1. Trimming removed 1 base from V and 2 bases from J; junction bases left unmatched: 10. Germline V CDR1 and CDR2: LGHNT, FRNRAP. This CDR3 comprises 18 residues. The CDR3 nucleotides are TGTGCTAGTGGTTTGGCCGGGACAGGGGATCTGTCGAACTATGGCTACACCTTC. This translates into CASGLAGTGDLSNYGYTF.

This rearrangement joins TRBV28 to TRBJ1-6; 7 bases align to TRBD1. The V gene end was trimmed by 5 bases and the J gene end by 7 bases; junction bases not matched to a gene: 5. The CDR3 runs to 14 residues. Germline V gene data show CDR1 as MDHEN and CDR2 as SYDVKM. The CDR3 DNA is TGTGCCAGCAGTGACGGACAGGAAAATTCACCCCTCCACTTT. Encoded protein: CASSDGQENSPLHF.

Only one count was recorded for this clone. The rearrangement joins TRBV6-5 to TRBJ2-1, with 9 positions matching TRBD2. CDR3 size: 15 residues. Germline CDR1 and CDR2: MNHEY and SVGAGI. The V gene end was trimmed by 6 bases and the J gene end by 2 bases; junction bases not matched to a gene: 5. The CDR3 DNA follows: TGTGCCAGCAGGAGGGCGGGAGGGCCCTACAATGAGCAGTTCTTC. Translation: CASRRAGGPYNEQFF.

CDR3 DNA: TGTGCCAGCAGTCCCCGCTACAATGAGCAGTTCTTC. It yields the protein CASSPRYNEQFF. The chain combines TRBV6-5 with TRBJ2-1; no clear D. Per the germline V gene, CDR1 is MNHEY and CDR2 is SVGAGI. Between the trimmed V and J ends, which lost 5 bases and 3 bases, there was a span of 5 bases. This CDR3 is 12 amino acids long.

The chain uses TRBV10-3 and TRBJ1-1; 8 bases fit TRBD1. This CDR3 spans 15 amino acids. CDR1 ENHRY and CDR2 SYGVKD come from the germline V gene. J lost 1 base, V lost 2 bases, and 3 bases had no gene match. The CDR3, as DNA: TGTGCCATCAGTGAGACTGGACAGGGGAACACTGAAGCTTTCTTT. Translating it yields CAISETGQGNTEAFF.